Detailed here is one TCR beta chain. Its matching antigen is unknown. The source of the sample is a study of spatial heterogeneity in lung cancer. Looking at the study overall: Alpha-chain sequences were consistently detected less often than beta-chain sequences. Study outcomes and limitations: At resection, ubiquitous expanded tumor TCRs appeared in blood more than at follow-up.

TCRdb re-called the 5' RACE reads with MiXCR, one entry per CDR3 protein. The sample contains 25,000 to 35,000 distinct CDR3 sequences, 8% to 13% of which appear only once. Time point given: blood at routine non-recurrence follow-up after resection. The authors sequenced whole RNA from tumor, nontumor lung or frozen PBMC without sorting. The sequencing here drew on PBMCs, taken at follow-up. The sequence derives from a female donor with early-stage non-small cell lung cancer.

CDR3 region: CASSFYERGDYNEQFF. CDR3 DNA: TGTGCCAGCAGCTTTTACGAGCGGGGAGACTACAATGAGCAGTTCTTC. The rearrangement joins TRBV7-2 to TRBJ2-1, with TRBD2 matching 7 bases. This CDR3 spans 16 amino acids. With 3 bases clipped from V and 3 bases from J, the junction kept 8 bases outside the gene matches. Per germline, CDR1 SGHTA and CDR2 FQGNSA.